What follows are 26 T cell receptor beta chains derived from one specimen sequenced in a study of blood T cells in healthy people across ages. A second PCR of about 6 to 12 cycles used a sample-barcoded 5' primer and a J-beta primer mix. TCRdb re-called the 5' RACE reads through MiXCR, storing one row per CDR3 protein. Of about 1 million distinct CDR3 sequences in the sample, around 27% are singletons; the top ten hold 0.75%. This same sample was also part of a study on T cells of mothers and their children.

Source material: blood. The receptor set was obtained from a girl aged 2 to 10 in good health.

The chain uses TRBV28 and TRBJ1-5; D gene unclear. The CDR3 is 15 amino acids. Per germline, CDR1 MDHEN and CDR2 SYDVKM. The V end lost 3 bases, the J end lost 0 bases, and 9 bases lay between the germline ends. The CDR3 is CASSFGIHSNQPQHF. DNA for the CDR3: TGTGCCAGCAGTTTCGGCATCCATAGCAATCAGCCCCAGCATTTT.

This clonotype was counted only a few times. The chain carries TRBV10-3 and TRBJ1-2; D remains unclear. The germline gives CDR1 ENHRY, CDR2 SYGVKD. The CDR3 length is 13 residues. The ends were cut back, 0 bases at V and 2 bases at J, with 4 bases in the middle. The CDR3 protein is CAISESENYGYTF. CDR3 nucleotides: TGTGCCATCAGTGAGTCAGAAAACTATGGCTACACCTTC.

This clonotype was seen more than once but under ten times. The CDR3 DNA reads as TGTGCCACCAGCCGGACAGACAGTAATTCACCCCTCCACTTT. Its protein product is CATSRTDSNSPLHF. The chain uses TRBV15 and TRBJ1-6, with TRBD1 as a possible D gene (6 bases). Between the trimmed V and J ends, which lost 5 bases and 6 bases, there was a span of 11 bases. In germline, CDR1 is LNHNV, CDR2 YYDKDF (reference sequence). CDR3 size: 14 residues.

The rearrangement uses TRBV7-6 and TRBJ2-3, with 12 bases matching TRBD2. The CDR3 extends over 18 amino acids. The germline CDR1 and CDR2 sequences are SGHVS and FNYEAQ. Trimming at V came to 5 bases and at J to 5 bases, leaving 14 bases not matched to a gene. The chain's CDR3 is CASSPRKVLAGGQDTQYF. Written as DNA, the CDR3 is TGTGCCAGCAGCCCCCGCAAGGTTCTAGCGGGAGGGCAAGATACGCAGTATTTT.

The chain couples TRBV5-1 to TRBJ1-1; D ambiguous. Germline assignment: CDR1 SGHRS and CDR2 YFSETQ. Trimming left V 3 bases short and J 1 base short, with 10 bases between. CDR3 size: 14 residues. This CDR3 is CASSSSRGNTEAFF. The CDR3 bases are TGCGCCAGCAGCTCCTCCCGGGGGAACACTGAAGCTTTCTTT.

This clonotype was observed a handful of times. The rearrangement joins TRBV4-1 to TRBJ2-5; TRBD1 is a possible D gene (6 bases). The length of the CDR3 is 13 residues. V lost 0 bases to trimming and J lost 11 bases, with 13 bases between them. Germline V gene data show CDR1 as MGHRA and CDR2 as YSYEKL. CDR3: CASSQDYRAEQYF. The CDR3, as DNA: TGCGCCAGCAGCCAAGACTACAGGGCTGAGCAGTACTTC.

The table lists this clonotype with a few counts. The chain joins TRBV28 to TRBJ1-4; D is undetermined. Trimming cost V 7 bases and J 3 bases, with 18 bases left between them. CDR1 MDHEN and CDR2 SYDVKM come from the germline V gene. The CDR3 spans 16 residues. The CDR3 DNA follows: TGTGCCAGCAACGGGGTGGATTTTCCAGCTAATGAAAAACTGTTTTTT. Its translation: CASNGVDFPANEKLFF.

The chain combines TRBV7-9 with TRBJ2-5; D uncertain. V was pared by 6 bases and J by 3 bases, with 17 bases between. There are 15 residues in the CDR3. Germline V gene data show CDR1 as SEHNR and CDR2 as FQNEAQ (reference sequence). CDR3 in DNA: TGTGCCAGCAGTCTCCTAAGCAGCTTAGAAGAGACCCAGTACTTC. Protein product: CASSLLSSLEETQYF.

There are a few counts of this clonotype. This chain joins TRBV3-1 and TRBJ1-3, with D possibly TRBD1 on 5 matching bases. The V and J ends lost 0 bases and 4 bases respectively, with 16 bases between them. This CDR3 has 17 residues. CDR1 is LGHDT, CDR2 YNNKEL, per germline (reference sequence). CDR3 loop: CASSQEAGTVSGNTIYF. CDR3 coding DNA: TGTGCCAGCAGCCAAGAAGCAGGGACCGTATCAGGAAACACCATATATTTT. Using reference TRBV3-1 and TRBJ1-3 for the parts outside the CDR3, the full variable domain is DTAVSQTPKYLVTQMGNDKSIKCEQNLGHDTMYWYKQDSKKFLKIMFSYNNKELIINETVPNRFSPKSPDKAHLNLHINSLELGDSAVYFCASSQEAGTVSGNTIYFGEGSWLTVV.

In its sample, this clonotype was seen a few times. J is TRBJ2-3 and V is TRBV27; D could derive from TRBD1 or TRBD2 (6 bases each). V dropped 5 bases and J dropped 2 bases, with 14 bases sitting between them. This CDR3 has 15 amino acids. Germline V gene sequence: CDR1 MNHEY, CDR2 SMNVEV (reference sequence). CDR3 sequence: CASSIPGAHTDTQYF. In nucleotides, the CDR3 is TGTGCCAGCAGTATCCCGGGGGCCCACACAGATACGCAGTATTTT.

The chain couples TRBV9 to TRBJ2-3; TRBD2 matches at 9 bases. V dropped 3 bases and J dropped 2; count of bases not matched to a gene: 4. CDR1 and CDR2 from the germline V gene are SGDLS and YYNGEE. The CDR3 is 15 amino acids. The CDR3 nucleotides read TGTGCCAGCAGCGAAAGCGGGGGGATCACAGATACGCAGTATTTT. Protein product: CASSESGGITDTQYF.

CDR3 amino acids: CSARPPTGGMGYGYTF. The CDR3 DNA follows: TGCAGTGCTAGACCACCTACAGGGGGCATGGGCTATGGCTACACCTTC. The chain links TRBV20-1 to TRBJ1-2; 9 nucleotides match TRBD1. V shed 2 bases, J shed 4 bases, and the junction held 11 bases outside the gene matches. CDR1 DFQATT and CDR2 SNEGSKA come from the germline V gene (reference sequence). CDR3 length: 16 residues.

The V and J genes are TRBV12-3 or TRBV12-4 and TRBJ2-1; D unresolved. V was cut by 7 bases and J by 7 bases, with 14 bases left in between. There are 13 residues in the CDR3. For the CDR3, the DNA is TGTGCCAGCAAATCGGGCACCGGTAATGAGCAGTTCTTC. This encodes CASKSGTGNEQFF.

The genes are TRBV4-1 and TRBJ2-5, with 7 bases that match TRBD1. CDR3 length: 16 residues. In germline, CDR1 is MGHRA, CDR2 YSYEKL. V shed 0 bases, J shed 3 bases, and the junction held 7 bases outside the gene matches. The CDR3 region has the DNA TGCGCCAGCAGCCAAGAAGGGGGAGACAGGGAAGAGACCCAGTACTTC. Protein sequence: CASSQEGGDREETQYF.

The chain employs TRBV5-1 and TRBJ1-2; D ambiguous. This CDR3 region has 16 residues. From germline, CDR1 is SGHRS and CDR2 YFSETQ. Trimming took off 0 bases at V and 4 bases at J, with 16 bases between the two ends. The CDR3 bases are TGCGCCAGCAGCTTGGGGCAGGATCGAAGTGTCTATGGCTACACCTTC. Translated: CASSLGQDRSVYGYTF.

The J gene is TRBJ1-1, the V gene TRBV29-1; possible D gene TRBD1, 5 bases. CDR3 length equals 12 residues. V was shortened by 2 bases and J by 8 bases, with 12 bases between the two germline ends. CDR1 SQVTM and CDR2 ANQGSEA come from the germline V gene. The CDR3 loop is CSVELRGGEAFF. The CDR3 DNA sequence: TGCAGCGTTGAACTCCGGGGGGGAGAAGCTTTCTTT.

This clonotype was seen only a few times. The chain joins TRBV29-1 to TRBJ1-2, with 7 bases that match TRBD1. The CDR3 loop spans 15 amino acids. The V gene end was trimmed by 4 bases and the J gene end by 1 base; junction bases not matched to a gene: 9. Per germline, CDR1 SQVTM and CDR2 ANQGSEA. The CDR3, as DNA: TGCAGCGTTGTCACTCGACAGGGCCTTAACTATGGCTACACCTTC. Encoded protein: CSVVTRQGLNYGYTF.

This rearrangement joins TRBV13 to TRBJ2-5; D might be TRBD1 or TRBD2, each matching 5 bases. The J call may be in error: the DNA end matches TRBJ2-7 better. CDR3 size: 16 residues. The germline V gene has CDR1 PRHDT and CDR2 FYEKMQ (reference sequence). Here the CDR3 reads CASSSLIRDGIYEQYF. DNA for the CDR3: TGTGCCAGCAGCTCGCTCATCCGGGACGGAATCTACGAGCAGTACTTC.

The V call is TRBV27, the J call TRBJ2-7; 9 bases are shared with TRBD2. Matching the DNA end better, TRBJ2-1 makes the J call doubtful. Germline CDR1 is MNHEY and CDR2 is SMNVEV (reference sequence). CDR3 size: 18 residues. CDR3 sequence: CASSLYSLAGGGDNEQFF. The CDR3 bases are TGTGCCAGCAGTTTATACTCTCTGGCGGGAGGGGGGGACAATGAGCAGTTCTTC.

J is TRBJ2-2 and V is TRBV24-1, with D hard to call. With 8 bases removed from V and 6 bases from J, the gap between germline ends came to 12 bases. Germline V lookup: CDR1 KGHDR, CDR2 SFDVKD. This CDR3 is 13 amino acids long. The CDR3 is CATTGSGAGELFF. CDR3 DNA: TGTGCCACCACGGGCAGTGGAGCCGGGGAGCTGTTTTTT.

The CDR3 DNA sequence: TGTGCCAGCAGTTTGTTCTTTGGTCAGCCCCAGCATTTT. Amino acid sequence: CASSLFFGQPQHF. The rearrangement joins TRBV7-2 to TRBJ1-5; D gene ambiguous. The CDR3 sequence is 13 residues long. The V end was cut by 6 bases, the J end by 6 bases, with 12 bases between. Germline V gene data show CDR1 as SGHTA and CDR2 as FQGNSA.

This sequence joins TRBV20-1 and TRBJ2-5; D not certain. The end of the DNA aligns better with TRBJ2-1, so the J call may be wrong. The CDR3 is 11 amino acids. Germline V CDR1 and CDR2: DFQATT, SNEGSKA (reference sequence). The CDR3 region has the DNA TGCAGTGCTAGTACGTACGGTGGGCAGTTCTTC. Translated, it gives CSASTYGGQFF.

This chain uses TRBV7-8 with TRBJ2-3; D tentatively fits TRBD1 or TRBD2 (5 bases each). The germline CDR1 and CDR2 sequences are SGHVS and FQNEAQ. The CDR3 totals 16 residues. V was shortened by 8 bases and J by 0 bases, with 18 bases between the two germline ends. The CDR3 here is CASGGPWTMSTDTQYF. The DNA of the CDR3 is TGTGCCAGCGGCGGGCCTTGGACAATGAGCACAGATACGCAGTATTTT.

The V call is TRBV11-2, the J call TRBJ1-1; D ambiguous. Trimming left V 8 bases short and J 5 bases short, with 9 bases between. Germline V lookup: CDR1 SGHAT, CDR2 FQNNGV. The CDR3 runs to 11 residues. In nucleotides, the CDR3 is TGTGCCAGCCAGTTGGGGACTGAAGCTTTCTTT. This translates into CASQLGTEAFF.

A few counts support this clonotype. CDR3 sequence (DNA): TGCAGCGTTGAACGAACAGCGCCTTATGGCTACACCTTC. Encoded protein: CSVERTAPYGYTF. The chain has TRBV29-1 and TRBJ1-2; D unclear. The germline V and J ends were trimmed by 2 bases and 5 bases, with 12 bases remaining between them. Germline CDR1 reads SQVTM; CDR2 reads ANQGSEA. The CDR3 covers 13 residues.

This chain connects TRBV20-1 to TRBJ2-3, with 8 bases matching TRBD2. This CDR3 is 15 amino acids long. Germline V CDR1 and CDR2: DFQATT, SNEGSKA (reference sequence). The ends lost 8 bases at V and 0 bases at J; junction bases unmatched: 10. CDR3 amino acids: CSLVSSGLSTDTQYF. The CDR3 nucleotides read TGCAGTCTTGTTTCTAGCGGGCTTAGCACAGATACGCAGTATTTT.